Ten or more counts support the clone carrying this TCR beta chain. Its matching antigen is unknown. This specimen comes from a study of T cells after yellow fever vaccination. Study details: SMART-Seq v4 Ultra Low Input served to prepare low-cell-number fractions.

Study results and limitations: Booster sampling recovered most clones from primary vaccination (under 98% CD4, just over 85% CD8). The secondary response was weaker, and its peak arrived faster, on day 5 versus 15. Across the CD4 and CD8 compartments, a small share of clonotypes was present in both.

TCRdb reprocessed the 5' RACE reads with MiXCR, giving one entry per CDR3 protein. The sample holds a few hundred thousand distinct CDR3 sequences; 6.9% are singletons and the top ten take 0.65% to 0.9%. CDR3 length: 15 residues. V was cut by 4 bases and J by 5 bases, with 17 bases left in between. Germline assignment: CDR1 DFQATT and CDR2 SNEGSKA (reference sequence). The V call is TRBV20-1, the J call TRBJ2-2; D might be TRBD1 (6 bases). This TCR was recovered from a man aged 25-40 years who received the YFV17D yellow fever vaccine. The material sequenced was CD4+ T cells sorted from PBMCs, taken 15 days after the yellow fever booster vaccination. The CDR3 DNA sequence: TGCAGTGCTATGGACAGCCGATTAAGGACCGGGGAGCTGTTTTTT. Amino acid sequence: CSAMDSRLRTGELFF.